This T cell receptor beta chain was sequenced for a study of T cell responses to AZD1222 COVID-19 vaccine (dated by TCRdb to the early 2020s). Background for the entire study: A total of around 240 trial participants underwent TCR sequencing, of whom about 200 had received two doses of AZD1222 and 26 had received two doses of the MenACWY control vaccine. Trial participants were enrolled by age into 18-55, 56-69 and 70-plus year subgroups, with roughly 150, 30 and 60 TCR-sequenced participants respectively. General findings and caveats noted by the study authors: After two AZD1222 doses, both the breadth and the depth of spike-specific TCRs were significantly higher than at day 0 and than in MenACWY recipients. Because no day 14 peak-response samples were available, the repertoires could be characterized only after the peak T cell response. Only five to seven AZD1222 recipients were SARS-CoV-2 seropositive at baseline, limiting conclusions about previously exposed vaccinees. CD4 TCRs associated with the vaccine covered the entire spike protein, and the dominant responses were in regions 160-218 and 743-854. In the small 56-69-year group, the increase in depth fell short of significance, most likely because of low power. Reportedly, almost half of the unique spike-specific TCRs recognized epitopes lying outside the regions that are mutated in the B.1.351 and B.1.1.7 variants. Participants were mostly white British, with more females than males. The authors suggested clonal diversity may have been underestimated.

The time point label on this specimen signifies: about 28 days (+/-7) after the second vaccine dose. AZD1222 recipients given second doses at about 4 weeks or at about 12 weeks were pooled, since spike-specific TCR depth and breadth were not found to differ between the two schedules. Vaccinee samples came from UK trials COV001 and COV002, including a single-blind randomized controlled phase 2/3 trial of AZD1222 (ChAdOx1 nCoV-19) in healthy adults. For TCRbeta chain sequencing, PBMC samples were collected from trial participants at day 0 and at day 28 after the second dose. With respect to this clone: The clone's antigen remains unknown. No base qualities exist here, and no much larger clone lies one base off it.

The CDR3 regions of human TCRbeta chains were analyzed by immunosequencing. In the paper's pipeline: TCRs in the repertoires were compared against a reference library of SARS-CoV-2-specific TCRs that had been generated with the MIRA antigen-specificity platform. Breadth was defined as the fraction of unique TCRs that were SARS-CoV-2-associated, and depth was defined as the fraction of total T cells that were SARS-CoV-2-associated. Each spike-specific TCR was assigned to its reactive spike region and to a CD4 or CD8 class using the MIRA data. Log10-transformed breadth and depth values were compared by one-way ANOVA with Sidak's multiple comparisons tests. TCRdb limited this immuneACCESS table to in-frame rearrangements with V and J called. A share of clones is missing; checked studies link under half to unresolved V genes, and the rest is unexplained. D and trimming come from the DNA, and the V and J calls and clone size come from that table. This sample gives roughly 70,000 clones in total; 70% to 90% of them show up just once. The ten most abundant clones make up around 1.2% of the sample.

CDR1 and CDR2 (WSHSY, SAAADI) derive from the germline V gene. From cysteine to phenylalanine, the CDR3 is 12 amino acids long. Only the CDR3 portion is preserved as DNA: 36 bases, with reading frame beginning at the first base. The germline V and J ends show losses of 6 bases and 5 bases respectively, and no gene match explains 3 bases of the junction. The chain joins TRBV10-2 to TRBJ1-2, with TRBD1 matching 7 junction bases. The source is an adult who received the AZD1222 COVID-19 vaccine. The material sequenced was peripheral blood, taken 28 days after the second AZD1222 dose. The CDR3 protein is CASSATGYGYTF. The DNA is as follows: TGCGCCAGCAGCGCGACAGGGTATGGCTACACCTTC.